This note documents a single TCR beta chain sequence. Its antigen remains unidentified. In the study's own analysis: To classify distant metastasis in papillary thyroid cancer, a model was built from CDR3 differences across clinicopathological groups. TCRdb called clones again from the PCR reads with MiXCR. The authors' filters were not applied to this entry. The sample yields almost 35,000 clones, approximately 40% seen once. The sample originates from a study of metastatic and nonmetastatic thyroid tumors. Study at large: Comparison of repertoires was carried out across blood and tumor or nodule tissue from malignant and benign thyroid patients.

No treatment had been given to any patient before thyroid surgery. The V end was cut by 4 bases, the J end by 5 bases, with 8 bases between. CDR3 length: 12 residues. Study results and caveats: TCR beta diversity was reportedly significantly higher in malignant thyroid tumors than benign nodules, in blood and tumor.

The V call is TRBV12-3 or TRBV12-4, the J call TRBJ2-5; a possible D gene is TRBD2 (5 bases). The sequence was obtained from a female donor with papillary thyroid cancer or a benign thyroid nodule (not recorded which). Some clones in this sample may be carry-over from other donors' samples. The sequenced sample was tumor tissue. CDR3 bases: TGTGCCAGCAGTTCTAGCCGGGAGACCCAGTACTTC. This gives the protein CASSSSRETQYF.